These 26 T cell receptor beta chains originate from one sample sequenced in a study of Graves' ophthalmopathy and Graves' hyperthyroidism. Beta-chain TCR CDR3 regions were amplified from RNA transcripts. After a first-round RT-PCR with HTBI primers, a second-round multiplex PCR was run. TCRdb independently ran MiXCR on the multiplex PCR reads; one entry per CDR3 protein. The repertoire has 680,000 or so distinct CDR3 sequences, about a fifth of them found once; the top ten carry about 6.6%. The sequenced sample was peripheral blood. The receptors were sampled from a woman aged 18-29 years with stable Graves' hyperthyroidism. Some clones in this sample may be carry-over from other donors' samples.

This clonotype has at least ten counts. V and J are TRBV20-1 and TRBJ1-2; unclear D gene. Trimming took 0 bases from V and 6 from J, leaving 20 bases between them. The V gene's germline CDR1 is DFQATT and CDR2 SNEGSKA (reference sequence). The CDR3 sequence is 16 residues long. CDR3 sequence reads: CSARDPSRTYLDGYTF. CDR3 sequence (DNA): TGCAGTGCTAGAGACCCCTCTAGGACGTACCTGGATGGCTACACCTTC.

This clonotype was observed many times. The chain recombines TRBV20-1 with TRBJ2-7; 8 bases line up with TRBD1. Germline CDR1 is DFQATT and CDR2 is SNEGSKA (reference sequence). V was clipped by 2 bases and J by 2 bases; unmatched bases: 2. This CDR3 comprises 13 residues. CDR3 region: CSARRQGTYEQYF. DNA for the CDR3: TGCAGTGCTAGACGACAGGGGACCTACGAGCAGTACTTC.

This clonotype was recorded a few times. The genes are TRBV20-1 and TRBJ1-5, with 12 bases matching TRBD1. The germline gives CDR1 DFQATT, CDR2 SNEGSKA (reference sequence). The CDR3 has 18 amino acids. Trimming at V came to 0 bases and at J to 2 bases, leaving 8 bases not matched to a gene. The chain's CDR3 is CSAREPGQGARGNQPQHF. CDR3 DNA: TGCAGTGCTAGAGAACCGGGACAGGGGGCGCGGGGCAATCAGCCCCAGCATTTT.

This clonotype was counted at least ten times. The CDR3 sequence is CASRLGQGIGYTF. The CDR3 DNA sequence: TGTGCCAGCCGCTTGGGACAGGGGATTGGCTACACCTTC. The rearrangement joins TRBV2 to TRBJ1-2; 10 bases fit TRBD1. The V and J ends lost 8 bases and 7 bases, in that order; junction bases with no gene match: 7. The CDR3 loop spans 13 amino acids. Germline V gene data show CDR1 as SNHLY and CDR2 as FYNNEI.

This clonotype was found many times. The chain combines TRBV18 with TRBJ1-2; tentatively, D is TRBD1 (5 bases). This CDR3 spans 14 amino acids. The V end lost 7 bases, the J end lost 4 bases, and 16 bases lay between the germline ends. Germline CDR1 is KGHSH and CDR2 is LQKENI. The CDR3 loop reads CASFEEGSGYGYTF. CDR3 nucleotide sequence: TGTGCCAGCTTCGAGGAGGGGTCGGGCTATGGCTACACCTTC.

This clonotype has at least ten counts. The genes are TRBV3-1 and TRBJ2-4; D unresolved. The V end was cut by 0 bases, the J end by 1 base, with 13 bases between. This CDR3 contains 17 residues. Germline-derived CDR1 and CDR2 are LGHDT and YNNKEL (reference sequence). The CDR3 bases are TGTGCCAGCAGCCAAGATTCCGGGCAGTTGGCCAAAAACATTCAGTACTTC. It codes for CASSQDSGQLAKNIQYF.

The chain is built from TRBV20-1 and TRBJ2-7, with TRBD1 identical over 7 bases. V shed 6 bases and J 0 bases; nucleotides not matched to a gene: 5. CDR3 length: 13 residues. In germline, CDR1 is DFQATT, CDR2 SNEGSKA (reference sequence). CDR3 DNA: TGCAGTGCCATCGGACAGGACTCCTACGAGCAGTACTTC. Its protein product is CSAIGQDSYEQYF.

This clonotype was recorded many times. The J gene is TRBJ2-7, the V gene TRBV12-3 or TRBV12-4; a possible D gene is TRBD2 (6 bases). V gave up 6 bases and J gave up 3 bases, with 15 bases separating them. This CDR3 has 14 amino acids. CDR3: CASSGTPADYEQYF. The CDR3 DNA is TGTGCCAGCAGCGGGACTCCGGCGGACTACGAGCAGTACTTC.

Comment on this clonotype: A much larger clone sits a single nucleotide away, making a read error possible. This chain connects TRBV19 to TRBJ1-2; D not resolved. The CDR3 loop spans 13 amino acids. Germline V gene data show CDR1 as LNHDA and CDR2 as SQIVND (reference sequence). The CDR3 sequence: CAGSIEHVYGYTF. The DNA of the CDR3 is TGTGCCGGTAGTATAGAACACGTCTATGGCTACACCTTC.

This clonotype has ten or more counts. V usage is TRBV12-3 or TRBV12-4 and J usage is TRBJ1-1, with D uncertain. Trimming left V 3 bases short and J 1 base short, with 6 bases between. This CDR3 comprises 13 residues. The CDR3: CASSFRQNTEAFF. Written as DNA, the CDR3 is TGTGCCAGCAGTTTCCGTCAGAACACTGAAGCTTTCTTT.

This chain uses TRBV24-1 with TRBJ2-7, with 8 bases that match TRBD2. Germline CDR1 KGHDR, CDR2 SFDVKD. Losses at the gene ends were 3 bases for V and 2 bases for J; bases not matched to a gene: 5. The CDR3 sequence is 15 residues long. CDR3 region: CATSDGLAGTYEQYF. The CDR3 DNA follows: TGTGCCACCAGTGATGGGCTAGCGGGTACCTACGAGCAGTACTTC.

This chain links TRBV10-3 with TRBJ1-1; D remains unclear. Trimming stripped 11 bases from V and 0 bases from J, with 19 bases between. The CDR3 sequence is 15 residues long. Germline values: CDR1 ENHRY, CDR2 SYGVKD. In DNA form, the CDR3 reads TGTGCCGCGGGGAGGATTTCCACTCTGAACACTGAAGCTTTCTTT. Its translation: CAAGRISTLNTEAFF.

This clonotype has a count of ten or more. DNA for the CDR3: TGTGCCAGCAGTTTACCTGGGTATGAAGGCTACACCTTC. Its translation: CASSLPGYEGYTF. The gene calls are TRBV12-3 or TRBV12-4 and TRBJ1-2, with D unresolved. The CDR3 consists of 13 residues. The germline V and J ends were trimmed by 2 bases and 8 bases, with 12 bases remaining between them.

The sample holds a few counts of this clonotype. The chain couples TRBV5-1 to TRBJ1-2, with TRBD1 identical over 10 bases. Germline values: CDR1 SGHRS, CDR2 YFSETQ. This CDR3 contains 17 residues. With 5 bases clipped from V and 5 bases from J, the junction kept 15 bases outside the gene matches. The CDR3 sequence is CASSPGTGVYSSYGYTF. The DNA for the CDR3 is TGCGCCAGCAGTCCCGGGACAGGGGTCTACAGTTCGTATGGCTACACCTTC.

For the CDR3, the DNA is TGTGCCAGCTCACCGTCGACAGGCCGAAACTATGGCTACACCTTC. Translating it yields CASSPSTGRNYGYTF. The chain couples TRBV18 to TRBJ1-2; D might be TRBD1 (6 bases). The CDR3 consists of 15 residues. Germline CDR1 reads KGHSH; CDR2 reads LQKENI. Trimming shortened V by 3 bases and J by 2 bases, and 13 bases separated the two germline ends. Variable domain in full (rest from reference TRBV18 and TRBJ1-2): NAGVMQNPRHLVRRRGQEARLRCSPMKGHSHVYWYRQLPEEGLKFMVYLQKENIIDESGMPKERFSAEFPKEGPSILRIQQVVRGDSAAYFCASSPSTGRNYGYTFGSGTRLTVV.

This clonotype was detected a few times. This sequence joins TRBV3-1 and TRBJ2-5; 9 bases map to TRBD2. Germline CDR1 and CDR2: LGHDT and YNNKEL (reference sequence). The CDR3 has 17 amino acids. The ends lost 1 base at V and 2 bases at J; junction bases unmatched: 8. CDR3 sequence (DNA): TGTGCCAGCAGCCAAGTTAAGCTAGCGGGGAGGCAAGAGACCCAGTACTTC. Its protein product is CASSQVKLAGRQETQYF.

This clonotype has a count of ten or more. The rearrangement uses TRBV27 and TRBJ1-2, with D unclear. CDR3 length: 14 residues. The germline V gene encodes CDR1 MNHEY and CDR2 SMNVEV (reference sequence). Trimming removed 5 bases from V and 7 bases from J, with 17 bases in between. CDR3 in amino acids: CASSPLERVGGYTF. Written as DNA, the CDR3 is TGTGCCAGCAGTCCGTTGGAAAGGGTTGGTGGCTACACCTTC.

The chain links TRBV12-3 or TRBV12-4 to TRBJ1-2; 7 nucleotides agree with TRBD1. The ends lost 5 bases at V and 4 bases at J; junction bases unmatched: 7. There are 14 residues in the CDR3. The chain's CDR3 is CASSARQGPYGYTF. Written as DNA, the CDR3 is TGTGCCAGCAGTGCCCGACAGGGCCCCTATGGCTACACCTTC.

In this sample, this clonotype turned up a few times. The chain links TRBV4-1 to TRBJ1-5, with D perhaps TRBD1 (5 bases). CDR3 length: 15 residues. Trimming took 4 bases from V and 1 from J, leaving 11 bases between them. Germline CDR1 and CDR2: MGHRA and YSYEKL. CDR3 sequence: CASSLGRQSNQPQHF. In DNA form, the CDR3 reads TGCGCCAGCAGCCTTGGTCGACAGAGCAATCAGCCCCAGCATTTT.

This clonotype has at least ten counts. The chain carries TRBV7-2 and TRBJ1-5; 8 nucleotides align to TRBD1. The CDR3 length is 14 residues. The trim removed 3 bases at V and 6 bases at J, leaving 4 bases unmatched. The germline V gene has CDR1 SGHTA and CDR2 FQGNSA. In DNA form, the CDR3 reads TGTGCCAGCAGCTTCCTACAGGGGGGTCAGCCCCAGCATTTT. Translated, it gives CASSFLQGGQPQHF.

The count of this clonotype is one. The V call is TRBV6-2 or TRBV6-3, the J call TRBJ2-7, with a weak D call TRBD1 (6 bases). CDR1 and CDR2 from the germline V gene are MNHEY and SVGEGT. V was clipped by 6 bases and J by 3 bases, with 15 bases between them. CDR3 length equals 14 residues. The CDR3 nucleotides read TGTGCCAGCAGCCGGACAGATACCCGCTACGAGCAGTACTTC. It codes for CASSRTDTRYEQYF.

This clonotype showed up many times. This chain connects TRBV20-1 to TRBJ1-1, with TRBD1 as a possible D gene (6 bases). There are 12 residues in the CDR3. Per germline, CDR1 DFQATT and CDR2 SNEGSKA (reference sequence). V shed 6 bases and J shed 3 bases, with 11 bases lying between them. CDR3 sequence (DNA): TGCAGTGCGAGGGGGAGGTACACTGAAGCTTTCTTT. Its protein product is CSARGRYTEAFF.

This clonotype showed up just a few times. A much larger clone is a single base away; this may be a read error. The missing conserved phenylalanine or tryptophan at the end of this CDR3 makes a read error likely. This rearrangement joins TRBV5-1 to TRBJ1-5; 9 positions agree with TRBD1. CDR3 length equals 14 residues. In germline, CDR1 is SGHRS, CDR2 YFSETQ. Trimming at V came to 4 bases and at J to 5 bases, leaving 4 bases not matched to a gene. CDR3 in DNA: TGCGCCAGCAGCCCGGGACAGGGTTATCAGCCCCAGCATTTG. This codes for CASSPGQGYQPQHL.

This sequence joins TRBV27 and TRBJ1-4, with 12 bases lining up with TRBD1. The junction had 8 bases not matched to a gene; V was cut back by 5 bases and J by 4 bases. CDR1 MNHEY and CDR2 SMNVEV come from the germline V gene (reference sequence). This CDR3 is built from 17 residues. The DNA for the CDR3 is TGTGCCAGCAGTCCCCGGGACAGGGGGCAGGTTAATGAAAAACTGTTTTTT. It specifies CASSPRDRGQVNEKLFF.

This clonotype was counted between two and nine times. The chain combines TRBV12-3 or TRBV12-4 with TRBJ2-5; D tentatively fits TRBD1 or TRBD2 (5 bases each). V dropped 6 bases and J dropped 1 base, with 9 bases sitting between them. CDR3 length: 13 residues. The CDR3 DNA follows: TGTGCCAGCAGACTGAGGGGCCAAGAGACCCAGTACTTC. Translation: CASRLRGQETQYF.

This clonotype was recorded many times. The chain recombines TRBV6-5 with TRBJ1-1, with D maybe TRBD1 (6 bases). The V and J ends lost 2 bases and 3 bases respectively, with 10 bases between them. CDR1 and CDR2 (germline): MNHEY, SVGAGI. The CDR3 loop spans 14 amino acids. The chain's CDR3 is CASSYRTGYTEAFF. The CDR3 coding sequence is TGTGCCAGCAGTTACCGTACAGGGTACACTGAAGCTTTCTTT.